This T cell receptor beta chain was documented in a study of Graves' ophthalmopathy and Graves' hyperthyroidism. Looking at the study overall: The authors collected peripheral blood at initial diagnosis, before any treatment.

Moderate-to-severe activity, CAS ≥3, NOSPECS ≥4 and duration under 3 months were recorded for donors with ophthalmopathy. General study results and limits: Prediction of ophthalmopathy progression reached roughly 68% sensitivity and about 72% specificity. Among thyroid clonotypes expanded above 0.001 frequency, most also appeared in blood.

Amplification from RNA transcripts yielded the TCR beta CDR3 regions. First-round RT-PCR used HTBI primers; second-round multiplex PCR followed. Each CDR3 protein is one row after TCRdb ran MiXCR on the multiplex PCR reads. Counted here are about 210,000 distinct CDR3 sequences, roughly 29% occurring once; the ten biggest clones make up about 9.3%. Germline V gene sequence: CDR1 MDHEN, CDR2 SYDVKM. The CDR3 covers 15 residues. Trimming shortened V by 7 bases and J by 6 bases, and 16 bases separated the two germline ends. This clonotype was observed many times. Its antigen is currently unknown. This chain links TRBV28 with TRBJ1-6, with D unclear. The sequenced sample consisted of peripheral blood. The sequence came from a man over 45 with Graves' ophthalmopathy. The CDR3: CASTRGGELNSPLHF. Written as DNA, the CDR3 is TGTGCCAGCACCCGAGGTGGGGAGCTTAATTCACCCCTCCACTTT.